The following is a TCR beta chain sequence with its context. Its antigen remains unknown. V gave up 3 bases and J gave up 0 bases; unmatched junction bases: 8. Germline V gene sequence: CDR1 SNHLY, CDR2 FYNNEI. The CDR3 contains 17 residues. Primers for the PCR totalled 60 Vbeta and 13 Jbeta. Measured with immunoSEQ multiplex PCR; TCRdb has only the in-frame clones, and not every one. The sample contains some 180,000 clones, 60% to 80% of which appear only once. These data are taken from a study of cytomegalovirus exposure and HLA in healthy donors. Regarding the study as a whole: Earlier analysis yielded a pattern in which most TCR beta V segments were productive about 87% or about 30% of the time. In a later analysis, parvovirus B19, influenza, CMV and Epstein-Barr virus appeared linked to several top co-occurrence clusters. Researchers reported in a later analysis that a missense DCLRE1C variant was tied to TCR beta V- and J-gene trimming.

The clonotype was recovered from a woman aged 25 to 45 in good health and CMV-seronegative. The source material was PBMCs. The chain recombines TRBV2 with TRBJ1-3, with TRBD1 matching over 7 bases. In DNA form, the CDR3 reads TGTGCCAGCAGTGACGACAGGGAGGCGCCCTCTGGAAACACCATATATTTT. This gives the protein CASSDDREAPSGNTIYF.